What follows are 5 T cell receptor beta chains derived from one specimen sequenced in a study of T cell repertoires in cytomegalovirus infection. TCRdb processed the reads anew with MiXCR; each CDR3 protein has one entry. The repertoire has about 570,000 distinct CDR3 sequences, 35% to 50% of them found once; the top ten carry more than 40%. What these receptors recognize is not known. This material consisted of cultured PBMCs, taken from culture after CMV antigen stimulation. These receptors were collected from a human donor in good health (CMV status not recorded). Some clones in this sample may be carry-over from other donors' samples.

This chain joins TRBV7-2 and TRBJ2-5; TRBD2 aligns across 8 bases. J gave up 5 bases and V 2 bases, and 10 bases lay outside the gene matches. Germline V gene lookup returns CDR1 SGHTA and CDR2 FQGNSA. CDR3 length equals 16 residues. CDR3 bases: TGTGCCAGCAGCTTACTTTTGGCGGGGGGCGGTGAGACCCAGTACTTC. Its translation is CASSLLLAGGGETQYF.

This clonotype has ten or more counts. V usage is TRBV7-2 and J usage is TRBJ2-3, with a tentative D call TRBD2 (5 bases). The CDR3 extends over 14 amino acids. Trimming took off 5 bases at V and 4 bases at J, with 13 bases between the two ends. CDR1 is SGHTA, CDR2 FQGNSA, per germline. The CDR3 loop reads CASSLSGDADTQYF. DNA for the CDR3: TGTGCCAGCAGCCTGAGCGGCGACGCAGATACGCAGTATTTT.

The chain employs TRBV7-2 and TRBJ2-7; 7 bases map to TRBD1. After removal of 3 bases from V and 7 bases from J, the junction contained 15 bases not matched to a gene. The CDR3 has 16 amino acids. Germline V gene lookup returns CDR1 SGHTA and CDR2 FQGNSA. The CDR3 loop is CASSFYAGQEAREQYF. As DNA, the CDR3 is TGTGCCAGCAGCTTCTATGCCGGACAGGAGGCGCGGGAGCAGTACTTC.

Only a few counts were recorded for this clonotype. The CDR3 loop is CASSAAVNTEAFF. In DNA form, the CDR3 reads TGTGCCAGCAGTGCCGCCGTGAACACTGAAGCTTTCTTT. This chain uses TRBV2 with TRBJ1-1; D is unresolved. Germline V CDR1 and CDR2: SNHLY, FYNNEI. V lost 4 bases to trimming and J lost 0 bases, with 6 bases between them. CDR3 length equals 13 residues.

The chain couples TRBV7-9 to TRBJ2-5; 7 bases align to TRBD2. Germline V lookup: CDR1 SEHNR, CDR2 FQNEAQ (reference sequence). The junction had 5 bases not matched to a gene; V was cut back by 3 bases and J by 4 bases. CDR3 length: 14 residues. The DNA of the CDR3 is TGTGCCAGCAGCTTCCTAGCGGACGGAGAGACCCAGTACTTC. Protein product: CASSFLADGETQYF.